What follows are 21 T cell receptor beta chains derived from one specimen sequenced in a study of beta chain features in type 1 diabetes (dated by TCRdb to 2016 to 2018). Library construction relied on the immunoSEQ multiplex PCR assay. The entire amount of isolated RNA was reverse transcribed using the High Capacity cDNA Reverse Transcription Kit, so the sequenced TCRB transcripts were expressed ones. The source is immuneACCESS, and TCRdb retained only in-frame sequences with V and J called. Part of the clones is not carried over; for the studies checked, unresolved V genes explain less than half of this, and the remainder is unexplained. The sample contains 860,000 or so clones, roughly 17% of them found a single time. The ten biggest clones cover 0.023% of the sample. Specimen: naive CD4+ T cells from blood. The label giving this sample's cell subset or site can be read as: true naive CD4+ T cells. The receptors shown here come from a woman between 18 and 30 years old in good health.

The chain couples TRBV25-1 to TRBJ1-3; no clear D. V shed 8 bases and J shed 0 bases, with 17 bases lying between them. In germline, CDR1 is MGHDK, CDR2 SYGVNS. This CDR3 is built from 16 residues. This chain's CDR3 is CASHGRTDSSGNTIYF. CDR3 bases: TGTGCCAGCCATGGGAGGACCGACTCCTCTGGAAACACCATATATTTT.

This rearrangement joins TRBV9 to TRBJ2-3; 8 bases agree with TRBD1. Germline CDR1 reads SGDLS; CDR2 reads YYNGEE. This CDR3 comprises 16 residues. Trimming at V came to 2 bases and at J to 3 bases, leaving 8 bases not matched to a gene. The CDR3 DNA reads TGTGCCAGCAGCGTTGACAGGGGAAGAAGGACAGATACGCAGTATTTT. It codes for CASSVDRGRRTDTQYF.

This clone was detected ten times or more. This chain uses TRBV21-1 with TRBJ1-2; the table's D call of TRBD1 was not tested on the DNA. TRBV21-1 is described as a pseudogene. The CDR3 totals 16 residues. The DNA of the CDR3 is TGTGCCAGCAGCCCGACAGGGGCGTCAGGAGGTTATGGCTACACCTTC. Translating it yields CASSPTGASGGYGYTF.

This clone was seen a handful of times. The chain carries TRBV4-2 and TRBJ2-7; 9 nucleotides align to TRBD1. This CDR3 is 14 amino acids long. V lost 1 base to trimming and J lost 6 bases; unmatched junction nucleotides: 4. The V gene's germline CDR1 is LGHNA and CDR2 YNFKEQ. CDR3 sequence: CASSQGDRALEQYF. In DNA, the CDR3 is TGTGCCAGCAGCCAAGGGGACAGGGCCCTCGAGCAGTACTTC.

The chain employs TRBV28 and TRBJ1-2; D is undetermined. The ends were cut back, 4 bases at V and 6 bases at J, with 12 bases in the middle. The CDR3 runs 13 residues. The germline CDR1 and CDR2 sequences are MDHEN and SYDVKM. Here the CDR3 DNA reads TGTGCCAGCAGTTCGCGTAGGTGGGATGGCTACACCTTC. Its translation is CASSSRRWDGYTF.

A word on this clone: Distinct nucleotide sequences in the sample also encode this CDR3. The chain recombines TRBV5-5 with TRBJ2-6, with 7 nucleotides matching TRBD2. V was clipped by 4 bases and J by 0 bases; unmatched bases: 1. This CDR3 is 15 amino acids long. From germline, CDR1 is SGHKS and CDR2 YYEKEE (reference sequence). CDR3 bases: TGTGCCAGCAGCCGCGGGGGCTCTGGGGCCAACGTCCTGACTTTC. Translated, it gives CASSRGGSGANVLTF.

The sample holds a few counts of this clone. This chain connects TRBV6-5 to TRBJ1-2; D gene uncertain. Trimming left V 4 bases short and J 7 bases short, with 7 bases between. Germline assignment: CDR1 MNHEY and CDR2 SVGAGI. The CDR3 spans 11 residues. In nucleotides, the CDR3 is TGTGCCAGCAGTTTGGGGAGTGGCTACACCTTC. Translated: CASSLGSGYTF.

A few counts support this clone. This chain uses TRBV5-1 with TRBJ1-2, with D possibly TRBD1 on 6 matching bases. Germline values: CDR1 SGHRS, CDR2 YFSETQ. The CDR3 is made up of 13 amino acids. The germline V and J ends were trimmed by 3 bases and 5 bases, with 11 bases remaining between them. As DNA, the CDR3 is TGCGCCAGCAGCTGGGGGGACATTTATGGCTACACCTTC. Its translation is CASSWGDIYGYTF. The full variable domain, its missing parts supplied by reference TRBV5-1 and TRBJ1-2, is KAGVTQTPRYLIKTRGQQVTLSCSPISGHRSVSWYQQTPGQGLQFLFEYFSETQRNKGNFPGRFSGRQFSNSRSEMNVSTLELGDSALYLCASSWGDIYGYTFGSGTRLTVV.

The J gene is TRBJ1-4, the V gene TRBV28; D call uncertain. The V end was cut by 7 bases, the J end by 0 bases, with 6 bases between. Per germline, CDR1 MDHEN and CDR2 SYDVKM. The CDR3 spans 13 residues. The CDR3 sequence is CASTRATNEKLFF. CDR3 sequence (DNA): TGTGCCAGCACAAGAGCAACTAATGAAAAACTGTTTTTT.

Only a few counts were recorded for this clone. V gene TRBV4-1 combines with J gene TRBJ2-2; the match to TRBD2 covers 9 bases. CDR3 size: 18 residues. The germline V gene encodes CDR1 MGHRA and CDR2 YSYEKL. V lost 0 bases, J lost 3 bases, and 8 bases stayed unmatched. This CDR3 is CASSQDLRSGSYTGELFF. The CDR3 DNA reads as TGCGCCAGCAGCCAAGATTTGCGTAGCGGGAGTTACACCGGGGAGCTGTTTTTT.

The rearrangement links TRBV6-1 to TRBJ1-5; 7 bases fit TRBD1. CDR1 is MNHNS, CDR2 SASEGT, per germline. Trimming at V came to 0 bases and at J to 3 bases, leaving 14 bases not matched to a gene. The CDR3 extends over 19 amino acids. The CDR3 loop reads CASSEAPRRRGGFNQPQHF. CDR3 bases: TGTGCCAGCAGTGAAGCGCCCAGGCGGCGAGGGGGCTTCAATCAGCCCCAGCATTTT.

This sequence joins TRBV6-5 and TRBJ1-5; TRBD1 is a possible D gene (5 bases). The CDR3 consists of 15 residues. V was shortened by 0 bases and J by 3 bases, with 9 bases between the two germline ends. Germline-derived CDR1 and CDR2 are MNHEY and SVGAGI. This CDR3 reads CASSYSWGDNQPQHF. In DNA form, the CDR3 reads TGTGCCAGCAGTTACTCATGGGGGGACAATCAGCCCCAGCATTTT.

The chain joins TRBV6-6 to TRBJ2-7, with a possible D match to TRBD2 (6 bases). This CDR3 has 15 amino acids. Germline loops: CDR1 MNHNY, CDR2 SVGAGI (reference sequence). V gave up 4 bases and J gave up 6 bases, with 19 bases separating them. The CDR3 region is CASSFTTLARGEQYF. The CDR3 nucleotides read TGTGCCAGCAGTTTTACCACACTAGCAAGGGGCGAGCAGTACTTC.

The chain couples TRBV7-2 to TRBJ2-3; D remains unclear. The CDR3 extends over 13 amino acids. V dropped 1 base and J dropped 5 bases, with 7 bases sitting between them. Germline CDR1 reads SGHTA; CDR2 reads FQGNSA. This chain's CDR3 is CASSLVSRDTQYF. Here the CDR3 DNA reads TGTGCCAGCAGCTTAGTGAGTAGAGATACGCAGTATTTT.

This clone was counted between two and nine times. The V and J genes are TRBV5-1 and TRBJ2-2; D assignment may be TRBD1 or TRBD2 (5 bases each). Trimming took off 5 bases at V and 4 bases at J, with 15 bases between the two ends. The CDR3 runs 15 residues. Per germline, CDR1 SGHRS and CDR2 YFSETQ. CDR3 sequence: CASRQAQRGTGELFF. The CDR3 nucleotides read TGCGCCAGCAGACAGGCCCAGAGGGGCACCGGGGAGCTGTTTTTT.

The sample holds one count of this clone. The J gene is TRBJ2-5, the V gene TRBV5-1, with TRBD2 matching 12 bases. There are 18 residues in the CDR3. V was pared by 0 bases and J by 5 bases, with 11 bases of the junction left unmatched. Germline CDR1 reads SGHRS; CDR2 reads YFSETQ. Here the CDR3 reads CASSLALSSGRVFETQYF. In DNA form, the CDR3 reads TGCGCCAGCAGCTTGGCCTTGTCTAGCGGGAGGGTTTTTGAGACCCAGTACTTC.

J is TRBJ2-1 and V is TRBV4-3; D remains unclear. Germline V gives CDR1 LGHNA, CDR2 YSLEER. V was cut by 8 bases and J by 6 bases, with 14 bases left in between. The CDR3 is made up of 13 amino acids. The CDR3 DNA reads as TGCGCCAGCGGGGTCAGCCCATTCAATGAGCAGTTCTTC. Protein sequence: CASGVSPFNEQFF.

The CDR3 loop reads CASSERDRLAKNIQYF. The CDR3 nucleotides read TGTGCCAGCAGTGAAAGGGACAGACTAGCCAAAAACATTCAGTACTTC. The V call is TRBV6-1, the J call TRBJ2-4, with 7 bases fitting TRBD1. J was trimmed by 0 bases and V by 2 bases; bases with no gene match: 4. The CDR3 runs 16 residues. From germline, CDR1 is MNHNS and CDR2 SASEGT.

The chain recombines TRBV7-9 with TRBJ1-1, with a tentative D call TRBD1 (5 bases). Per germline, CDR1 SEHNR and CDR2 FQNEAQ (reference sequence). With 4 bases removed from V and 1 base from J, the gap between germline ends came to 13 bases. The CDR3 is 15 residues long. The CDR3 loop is CASSSAGMGNTEAFF. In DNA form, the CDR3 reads TGTGCCAGCAGCTCGGCAGGGATGGGGAACACTGAAGCTTTCTTT. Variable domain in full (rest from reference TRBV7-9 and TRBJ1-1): DTGVSQNPRHKITKRGQNVTFRCDPISEHNRLYWYRQTLGQGPEFLTYFQNEAQLEKSRLLSDRFSAERPKGSFSTLEIQRTEQGDSAMYLCASSSAGMGNTEAFFGQGTRLTVV.

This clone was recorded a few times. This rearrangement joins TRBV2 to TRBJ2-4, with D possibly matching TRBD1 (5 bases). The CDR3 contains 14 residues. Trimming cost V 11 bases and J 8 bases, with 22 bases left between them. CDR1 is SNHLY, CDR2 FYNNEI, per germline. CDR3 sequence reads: CARAPIQGADIQYF. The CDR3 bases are TGTGCCCGAGCGCCGATCCAGGGCGCCGACATTCAGTACTTC. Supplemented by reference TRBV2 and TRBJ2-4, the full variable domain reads EPEVTQTPSHQVTQMGQEVILRCVPISNHLYFYWYRQILGQKVEFLVSFYNNEISEKSEIFDDQFSVERPDGSNFTLKIRSTKLEDSAMYFCARAPIQGADIQYFGAGTRLSVL.

CDR3 nucleotide sequence: TGTGCCAGCAGCCCAAGCGGGGGGGCCTATGGCTACACCTTC. Protein product: CASSPSGGAYGYTF. V gene TRBV9 combines with J gene TRBJ1-2; D might be TRBD1 (6 bases). The CDR3 is 14 residues long. Germline V gene sequence: CDR1 SGDLS, CDR2 YYNGEE. Trimming left V 4 bases short and J 4 bases short, with 14 bases between.